The T cell receptor beta chain described here comes from a study of OX40 agonist ivuxolimab in advanced cancers. Background on the study: Intravenous ivuxolimab was administered to patients every 2 weeks at 0.01 to 10 mg/kg. Two cutaneous melanoma patients and one hepatocellular carcinoma patient, three in all, had partial responses. Whole-study results and caveats: Dose levels from 0.1 to 3.0 mg/kg saw CD4+ and CD8+ blood T cells expand clonally by week 6.

The table came from immunoSEQ multiplex PCR; TCRdb's copy has only in-frame clones and leaves some out. The sample includes some 97,000 clones, over 75% of them seen just once. Remarks on this clone: The antigen is unknown.

CDR1 and CDR2 (germline): KGHSH, LQKENI. The CDR3 is made up of 11 amino acids. The V end was cut by 2 bases, the J end by 5 bases, with 3 bases between. The input for sequencing was CD4+ or CD8+ T cells sorted from blood, taken in a trial of the OX40 agonist ivuxolimab. This rearrangement joins TRBV18 to TRBJ1-1; D is undetermined. This clonotype was obtained from an adult with an advanced solid tumor such as melanoma, head and neck, liver or kidney cancer. CDR3 coding DNA: TGTGCCAGCTCACCAAAAACTGAAGCTTTCTTT. Protein product: CASSPKTEAFF.